The entry below gives a single T cell receptor beta chain sequence along with its context. The antigen remains undetermined. The entry originates in a study of blood T cells in healthy people across ages. The wider study: Researchers report that template switching captured about one barcoded beta molecule per two T cells. Whole-study findings and limits: Comparison with aged donors showed that long-lived donors had more naive CD4+ cells and higher diversity. Because donor CMV status was unknown, expanded clonotype changes were possibly confounded.

Through a sample-barcoded 5' primer and a J-beta primer mix, a second PCR was run for roughly 7 to 12 cycles. TCRdb recomputed calls from the 5' RACE reads with MiXCR, one row per CDR3 protein. This sample yields 700,000 to 850,000 distinct CDR3 sequences, of which around half are seen a single time; under 50% belongs to the top ten. Drawn from each donor were ten milliliters of peripheral blood. This receptor was taken from a man older than 75 in good health. The sample was blood.

CDR3 DNA: TGCGCCAGCAGCTTGAGGGACAGAAAGGAGGAAAAACTGTTTTTT. It specifies CASSLRDRKEEKLFF. V gene TRBV5-1 combines with J gene TRBJ1-4; 7 nucleotides agree with TRBD1. Germline-derived CDR1 and CDR2 are SGHRS and YFSETQ. Trimming removed 1 base from V and 8 bases from J; junction bases left unmatched: 8. This CDR3 comprises 15 residues. The whole variable domain, remainder taken from reference TRBV5-1 and TRBJ1-4, is KAGVTQTPRYLIKTRGQQVTLSCSPISGHRSVSWYQQTPGQGLQFLFEYFSETQRNKGNFPGRFSGRQFSNSRSEMNVSTLELGDSALYLCASSLRDRKEEKLFFGSGTQLSVL.